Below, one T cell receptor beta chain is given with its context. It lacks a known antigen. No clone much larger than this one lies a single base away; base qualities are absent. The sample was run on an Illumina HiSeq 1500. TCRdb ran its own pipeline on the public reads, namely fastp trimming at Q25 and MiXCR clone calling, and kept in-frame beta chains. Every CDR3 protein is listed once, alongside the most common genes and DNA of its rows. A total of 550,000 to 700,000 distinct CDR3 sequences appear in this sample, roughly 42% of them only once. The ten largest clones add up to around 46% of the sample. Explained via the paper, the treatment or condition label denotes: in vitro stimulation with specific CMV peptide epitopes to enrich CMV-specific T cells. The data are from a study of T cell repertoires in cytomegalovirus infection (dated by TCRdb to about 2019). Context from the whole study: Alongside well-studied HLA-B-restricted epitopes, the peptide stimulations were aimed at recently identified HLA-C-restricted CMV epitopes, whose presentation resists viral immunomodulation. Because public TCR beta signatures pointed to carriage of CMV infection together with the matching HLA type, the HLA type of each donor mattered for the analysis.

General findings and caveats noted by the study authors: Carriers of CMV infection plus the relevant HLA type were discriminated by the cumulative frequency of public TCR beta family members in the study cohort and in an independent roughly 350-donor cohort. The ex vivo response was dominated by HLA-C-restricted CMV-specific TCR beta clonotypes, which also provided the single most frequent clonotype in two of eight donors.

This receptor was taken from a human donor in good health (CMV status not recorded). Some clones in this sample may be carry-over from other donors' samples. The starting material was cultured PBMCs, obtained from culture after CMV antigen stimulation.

The CDR3 protein is CASSYDGQGYYEQYF. The nucleotide sequence is given as TGTGCCAGCAGTTACGACGGACAGGGGTACTACGAGCAGTACTTC. Recombination connected TRBV6-6 to TRBJ2-7; 9 junctional bases match TRBD1. The CDR3 has 15 amino acids, counting the end cysteine and phenylalanine. Only the CDR3 DNA is retained, 45 bases long and in frame from the first base. CDR1 and CDR2 (MNHNY, SVGAGI) derive from the germline V gene (reference sequence). The germline V and J ends show losses of 2 bases and 3 bases respectively, and no gene match explains 5 bases of the junction.